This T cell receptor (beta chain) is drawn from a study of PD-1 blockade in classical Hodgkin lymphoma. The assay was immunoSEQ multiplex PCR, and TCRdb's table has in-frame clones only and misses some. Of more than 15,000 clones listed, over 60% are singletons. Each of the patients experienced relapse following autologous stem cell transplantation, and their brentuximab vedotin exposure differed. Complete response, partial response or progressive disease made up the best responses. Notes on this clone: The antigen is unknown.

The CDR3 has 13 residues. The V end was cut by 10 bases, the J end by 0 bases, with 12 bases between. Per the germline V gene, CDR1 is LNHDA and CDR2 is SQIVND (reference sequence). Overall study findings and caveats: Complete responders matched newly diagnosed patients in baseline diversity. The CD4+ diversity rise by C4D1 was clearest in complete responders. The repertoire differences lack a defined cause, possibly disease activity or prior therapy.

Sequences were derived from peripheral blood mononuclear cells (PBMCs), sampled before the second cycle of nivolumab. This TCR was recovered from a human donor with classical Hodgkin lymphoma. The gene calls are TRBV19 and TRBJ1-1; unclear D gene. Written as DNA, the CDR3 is TGTGCCACTGGGATGAACTTGAACACTGAAGCTTTCTTT. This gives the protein CATGMNLNTEAFF.